A selection of T cell receptor beta chains follows, all from one sample in a study of shared clonotypes between healthy human individuals. TCRdb's copy holds only in-frame clones and misses some; the assay was immunoSEQ multiplex PCR. This sample has roughly 2 million clones; 95% occur once, and the top ten carry approximately 0.13%. The sample was naive CD4+ T cells sorted from blood. The receptors originated from a man aged 18 to 29 in good health. CDR3s include the opening cysteine and the closing phenylalanine or tryptophan. The order of the fields is V gene, J gene, clone size, D gene, CDR3 DNA, CDR3 protein. A D gene is named only where the DNA matches it firmly. Not all rows give a size; the values are once, few, many and, for expanded clones, a class.

>TRBV6-1|TRBJ1-2|NA|NA
TGTGCCAGCAGTGCCGGGTATGGTTATGGCTACACCTTC
CASSAGYGYGYTF
>TRBV9|TRBJ2-2|NA|TRBD2
TGTGCCAGCAGCGTAGCCAGCGGGAGCCTCACCGGGGAGCTGTTTTTT
CASSVASGSLTGELFF
>TRBV2|TRBJ2-7|NA|NA
TGTGCCAGCAGTGAGTCAAGTCTAGTCGAGCAGTACTTC
CASSESSLVEQYF
>TRBV15|TRBJ2-7|once|TRBD1
TGTGCCACCAGCCCTGGTGGACAGGGTAACTACTACGAGCAGTACTTC
CATSPGGQGNYYEQYF
>TRBV6-1|TRBJ2-4|NA|NA
TGTGCCAGCAGTAATCGCCAGGGAGAGAGCTTC
CASSNRQGESF
>TRBV29-1|TRBJ2-5|NA|NA
TGCAGCGTTGACCCCGGCCGAGTGGGGATGGGGGAGACCCAGTACTTC
CSVDPGRVGMGETQYF
>TRBV10-3|TRBJ1-4|NA|NA
TGTGCCATCAGTGAGTCCGCCCCTGAAAAACTGTTTTTT
CAISESAPEKLFF
>TRBV28|TRBJ2-7|NA|TRBD1
TGTGCCAGCAGTTTTACCCTTTCGATAGGGACAGGGGGGAACTACGAGCAGTACTTC
CASSFTLSIGTGGNYEQYF
>TRBV11-2|TRBJ2-1|NA|NA
TGTGCCAGCAGCCGAAATGGGGGGCCGATCAATGAGCAGTTCTTC
CASSRNGGPINEQFF
>TRBV9|TRBJ2-3|NA|TRBD2
TGTGCCAGCAGCGGACGACTAGCGGGGAGCACAGATACGCAGTATTTT
CASSGRLAGSTDTQYF
>TRBV18|TRBJ2-5|NA|NA
TGTGCCAGCTCACCCCTAGTCCAAGAGACCCAGTACTTC
CASSPLVQETQYF
>TRBV7-2|TRBJ2-3|NA|TRBD2
TGTGCCAGCAGCTCCCGGACTAGCGGGGGCGGAGATACGCAGTATTTT
CASSSRTSGGGDTQYF
>TRBV5-1|TRBJ1-5|NA|NA
TGCGCCAGCAGCTTGGAGGGGACCTCCAATCAGCCCCAGCATTTT
CASSLEGTSNQPQHF
>TRBV21-1|TRBJ2-2|NA|NA
TGTGCCAGCAGCAGAATGTATCCGGGACAGGGTCGGACCGGGGAGCTGTTTTTT
CASSRMYPGQGRTGELFF
>TRBV30|TRBJ2-5|NA|NA
TGTGCCTGGAGATCCTCTGGGTGGGGGGAGACCCAGTACTTC
CAWRSSGWGETQYF
>TRBV2|TRBJ2-7|NA|TRBD1
TGTGCCAGCAACGTCGACAGGGGGCCTCTCGAGCAGTACTTC
CASNVDRGPLEQYF
>TRBV5-1|TRBJ2-5|NA|TRBD1
TGCGCCAGCAGCGGGCAGACAGGGGGCATAGAGACCCAGTACTTC
CASSGQTGGIETQYF
>TRBV6-5|TRBJ1-1|NA|NA
TGTGCCAGCAGTTCGACCCCAGGGGAGGCTTTCTTT
CASSSTPGEAFF
>TRBV6-5|TRBJ2-7|NA|NA
TGTGCCAGCAGTTACTGGTCGGGGAGCTCCTACGAGCAGTACTTC
CASSYWSGSSYEQYF
>TRBV29-1|TRBJ2-3|NA|NA
TGCAGCGGTGGGGGGAAGACAGGGTACACAGATACGCAGTATTTT
CSGGGKTGYTDTQYF
>TRBV18|TRBJ2-7|NA|TRBD1
TGTGCCAGCTCACCCGACAGGGGGCTCTACGAGCAGTACTTC
CASSPDRGLYEQYF
>TRBV6-1|TRBJ1-5|NA|NA
TGTGCCAGCAGTGAAGGCACTCCGAGCAATCAGCCCCAGCATTTT
CASSEGTPSNQPQHF
>TRBV9|TRBJ2-3|NA|TRBD2
TGTGCCAGCAGCACAACAAACGGACTAGCGGGGGGCCTTAGCACAGATACGCAGTATTTT
CASSTTNGLAGGLSTDTQYF
>TRBV7-2|TRBJ2-2|NA|TRBD2
TGTGCCAGCAGCTTCCGGACTAGCGGTAACACCGGGGAGCTGTTTTTT
CASSFRTSGNTGELFF
>TRBV4-1|TRBJ1-2|NA|NA
TGCGCCAGCAGCCAAGATCTAACAGGAAGCTATGGCTACACCTTC
CASSQDLTGSYGYTF
>TRBV2|TRBJ1-1|NA|TRBD1
TGTGCCAGCAGTCGGGACAGGGGTAACACTGAAGCTTTCTTT
CASSRDRGNTEAFF
>TRBV28|TRBJ1-5|NA|TRBD1
TGTGCCAGCAGGGAGGGACAGATCAATCAGCCCCAGCATTTT
CASREGQINQPQHF
>TRBV7-3|TRBJ2-2|NA|TRBD2
TGTGCCAGCAGCAGACTAGCGACTAGTAGCACCGGGGAGCTGTTTTTT
CASSRLATSSTGELFF
>TRBV19|TRBJ2-1|NA|TRBD2
TGTGCCAGTAGTATAGATCAGGGGACTAGAGGCCCCGTCTACAATGAGCAGTTCTTC
CASSIDQGTRGPVYNEQFF
>TRBV11-2|TRBJ1-5|NA|NA
TGTGCCAGCAGCTTAGGTACAGGGAATCAGCCCCAGCATTTT
CASSLGTGNQPQHF
>TRBV18|TRBJ2-7|NA|NA
TGTGCCAGCTCACCACGGCACGGGTACGAGCAGTACTTC
CASSPRHGYEQYF
>TRBV7-2|TRBJ2-5|NA|TRBD1
TGTGCCAGCAGATATACAGGGGCAGAGACCCAGTACTTC
CASRYTGAETQYF
>TRBV2|TRBJ2-2|NA|TRBD1
TGTGCCAGCACTAGGGACAGAACCCCCGACACCGGGGAGCTGTTTTTT
CASTRDRTPDTGELFF
>TRBV29-1|TRBJ2-7|once|TRBD1
TGCAGCGTTGTGGGGTTGAGGACAGGGAGCTCCTACGAGCAGTACTTC
CSVVGLRTGSSYEQYF
>TRBV2|TRBJ2-2|NA|NA
TGTGCCAGCAAGAGTCGAGCGGACACCGGGGAGCTGTTTTTT
CASKSRADTGELFF
>TRBV30|TRBJ1-3|NA|TRBD1
TGTGCCGGGGAGGACAGGGGGGGAAACACCATATATTTT
CAGEDRGGNTIYF
>TRBV10-3|TRBJ1-2|NA|NA
TGTGCCATCAGTGAGTCGAATACCGGGGCCCTGAATGGCTACACCTTC
CAISESNTGALNGYTF
>TRBV6-5|TRBJ2-7|NA|TRBD2
TGTGCCAGCACCCGGGGGGTGGGGACCTACGAGCAGTACTTC
CASTRGVGTYEQYF
>TRBV7-3|TRBJ2-7|once|TRBD1
TGTGCCAGCAGCTTAATGGACAGGGATCATGGCGAGCAGTACTTC
CASSLMDRDHGEQYF
>TRBV11-3|TRBJ2-1|once|TRBD2
TGTGCCAGCAGCTTAGCAGCGGGATCCAATGAGCAGTTCTTC
CASSLAAGSNEQFF
>TRBV19|TRBJ1-5|NA|NA
TGTGCCAGTAGTATGAAGCGTCCAGGGACCCGTAGCCAGCCCCAGCATTTT
CASSMKRPGTRSQPQHF
>TRBV10-3|TRBJ1-2|NA|TRBD1
TGTGCCATCAGTGAAGACAGGGTCTATGGCTACACCTTC
CAISEDRVYGYTF
>TRBV6-5|TRBJ1-2|NA|NA
TGTGCCAGCGGGGGGGCGGGCGGCTACACCTTC
CASGGAGGYTF
>TRBV30|TRBJ2-7|NA|NA
TGTGCCTGCGCCCGGAATCAGTACGAGCAGTACTTC
CACARNQYEQYF
>TRBV10-3|TRBJ1-1|NA|NA
TGTGCCATCAGTGAGGAACAGGGAGTGGGCACTGAAGCTTTCTTT
CAISEEQGVGTEAFF
>TRBV5-1|TRBJ1-2|NA|NA
TGCGCCAGCAGCTTGTTCGGGGGACTGGAATTAGGCTACACCTTC
CASSLFGGLELGYTF
>TRBV2|TRBJ1-1|NA|NA
TGTGCCAGCAGAGTGACAGAATCGAACACTGAAGCTTTCTTT
CASRVTESNTEAFF
>TRBV7-3|TRBJ1-6|NA|NA
TGTGCCAGCAGCCCCGGTGGGGGGACCCTCCACTTT
CASSPGGGTLHF
>TRBV7-8|TRBJ2-2|NA|NA
TGTGCCAGCAGCTTAACCACAACCCAGGGGACCGGGGAGCTGTTTTTT
CASSLTTTQGTGELFF
>TRBV7-2|TRBJ2-7|NA|NA
TGTGCCAGCAAGCACCAACGGGACGAGTCCTACGAGCAGTACTTC
CASKHQRDESYEQYF